A selection of T cell receptor beta chains follows, all from one sample in a study of regulatory T cells in long-lasting Graves disease. Each CDR3 protein is one row after TCRdb ran MiXCR on the multiplex PCR reads. The table records 360,000 or so distinct CDR3 sequences, 12% of them present only once. This same sample was also taken into another study, of T cells in Graves' hyperthyroidism and ophthalmopathy.

This specimen was peripheral blood mononuclear cells (PBMCs), taken at new diagnosis, from a patient treated with antithyroid drugs. These receptors were obtained from a young woman with Graves disease. The CDR3 runs from the conserved cysteine through the conserved F or W. Each record gives: D gene, clone size, V gene, J gene, CDR3 length, CDR3 DNA, CDR3 protein. A D gene is named only where the DNA matches it firmly. Clone size is given for some rows only: seen once, a few or many times, or a class if the clone is expanded.

TRBD1	many	TRBV11-2	TRBJ2-1	16	TGTGCCAGCAGGGCTAACGGGGACAGCTCCTACAATGAGCAGTTCTTC	CASRANGDSSYNEQFF
.	many	TRBV6-5	TRBJ1-1	16	TGTGCCAGCAGTTACCCCCCGGGACAAATGAACACTGAAGCTTTCTTT	CASSYPPGQMNTEAFF
.	.	TRBV28	TRBJ1-2	14	TGTGCCAGCAGGGGCCAGGGGTTGGGCTATGGCTACACCTTC	CASRGQGLGYGYTF
.	few	TRBV7-6	TRBJ1-2	16	TGTGCCAGCAGCTACACTATCGGGGGCAGGAACTATGGCTACACCTTC	CASSYTIGGRNYGYTF
TRBD1	once	TRBV20-1	TRBJ2-2	16	TGCAGTGCTATAAGTCCCGGGACAGGAAACACCGGGGAGCTGTTTTTT	CSAISPGTGNTGELFF
TRBD2	.	TRBV10-3	TRBJ2-1	16	TGTGCCATCAGTGAGTCGAGCGGGAGGGCTTACAATGAGCAGTTCTTC	CAISESSGRAYNEQFF
.	few	TRBV7-2	TRBJ1-3	15	TGTGCCAGCAGCCCGCGGGACCAGACGGGAAACACCATATATTTT	CASSPRDQTGNTIYF
TRBD1	many	TRBV7-6	TRBJ1-1	15	TGTGCCAGCAGCTTAGGGACAGGGGTTTACACTGAAGCTTTCTTT	CASSLGTGVYTEAFF
.	many	TRBV3-1	TRBJ1-1	14	TGTGCCAGCAGCCACCAGGACCTAAACACTGAAGCTTTCTTT	CASSHQDLNTEAFF
.	many	TRBV15	TRBJ2-1	16	TGTGCCACCAGCAGCCCGTGGGGGTACCGCTACAATGAGCAGTTCTTC	CATSSPWGYRYNEQFF
.	few	TRBV20-1	TRBJ1-3	12	TGCAGTGCCCCCTGGACGGGAAACACCATATATTTT	CSAPWTGNTIYF
.	many	TRBV18	TRBJ2-2	17	TGTGCCAGCTCACCAAGCGGGACAGGTCGGAACACCGGGGAGCTGTTTTTT	CASSPSGTGRNTGELFF
TRBD1	few	TRBV20-1	TRBJ1-1	18	TGCAGTGCGCTTATCGGGACAGTTGGCGACTACTGGAACACTGAAGCTTTCTTT	CSALIGTVGDYWNTEAFF
TRBD1	many	TRBV10-1	TRBJ2-1	15	TGCGCCAGTAGTTTGGCCGGGACAGGGGTCGGTGAGCAGTTCTTC	CASSLAGTGVGEQFF
.	.	TRBV4-1	TRBJ2-1	16	TGCGCCAGCAGCCCGAAAACAGGACTACTCTACAATGAGCAGTTCTTC	CASSPKTGLLYNEQFF